This is a list of T cell receptor beta chains from one sample in a study of cytomegalovirus exposure and HLA in healthy donors. Sequenced by immunoSEQ multiplex PCR; TCRdb stores in-frame clones only, minus some. The sample includes around 180,000 clones, 86% of them seen just once. The specimen sequenced was PBMCs. The receptors shown here come from a woman aged 18-29 years in good health and CMV-seronegative. Both conserved end residues are part of each CDR3. D genes are given only for firm matches. Not every row has a clone size; where given, it reads once, few, many or a size class.

clone_size d_call j_call v_call cdr3_nt cdr3_aa
NA NA TRBJ1-2 TRBV6-5 TGTGCCAGCAGCTATAGACCGGAGCTGGGCTACACCTTC CASSYRPELGYTF
NA NA TRBJ1-3 TRBV29-1 TGCAGCGTCCTCCTGGGAGGAGGGGTGGGAGGAAACACCATATATTTT CSVLLGGGVGGNTIYF
NA NA TRBJ1-1 TRBV15 TGTGCCACCAGCAGAAAGGAGGGCACTGAAGCTTTCTTT CATSRKEGTEAFF
NA TRBD1 TRBJ2-7 TRBV14 TGTGCCAGCAGCCAAGATCGGGGACAGGGTCTTTTTAGCGACGAGCAGTACTTC CASSQDRGQGLFSDEQYF
NA TRBD1 TRBJ1-6 TRBV7-9 TGTGCCAGCAGCACCAGGGGGCGAGGTTCACCCCTCCACTTT CASSTRGRGSPLHF
NA TRBD2 TRBJ2-2 TRBV25-1 TGTGCCAGCAGTGAGGTGACTAGCGGGAACACCGGGGAGCTGTTTTTT CASSEVTSGNTGELFF
few NA TRBJ2-7 TRBV5-4 TGTGCCAGCAGCTTCCCGGCAGGAGGAGCCTACGAGCAGTACTTC CASSFPAGGAYEQYF
NA NA TRBJ2-1 TRBV4-1 TGCGCCAGCAGCCAAGCCAGGGTATACAATGAGCAGTTCTTC CASSQARVYNEQFF
NA NA TRBJ2-2 TRBV6-1 TGTGCCAGCAGTAGGGGCAGGGTCGTCGACGGGGAGCTGTTTTTT CASSRGRVVDGELFF
once TRBD2 TRBJ2-5 TRBV4-1 TGCGCCAGCAGCCAATCAGGACTAGCGGGGGGACAGACCCAGTACTTC CASSQSGLAGGQTQYF
NA TRBD1 TRBJ2-7 TRBV11-1 TGTGCCAGCAGCTTAGCGGGACAGGGGATCGAGCAGTACTTC CASSLAGQGIEQYF
NA TRBD1 TRBJ1-1 TRBV29-1 TGCAGCGTTGAGGGGGGACAGGGAATAAGGATTGAAGCTTTCTTT CSVEGGQGIRIEAFF
once TRBD2 TRBJ2-1 TRBV7-9 TGTGCCAGCAGCCCGGGACTAGTACAGTACAATGAGCAGTTCTTC CASSPGLVQYNEQFF
NA NA TRBJ2-1 TRBV6-4 TGTGCCAGCAGTGACTCGGACAACGGTAGAATGGGGCAGTTCTTC CASSDSDNGRMGQFF
NA TRBD1 TRBJ2-1 TRBV7-8 TGTGCCAGCAGCCCTAATGACAGGGTAGTGTACAATGAGCAGTTCTTC CASSPNDRVVYNEQFF
NA TRBD1 TRBJ1-2 TRBV10-1 TGCGCCAGCAGTGACAACACCCTGGGACAGCCGTTCTATGGCTACACCTTC CASSDNTLGQPFYGYTF
NA NA TRBJ2-7 TRBV4-1 TGCGCCAGCAGCCAAGGTCCAGGGGCCACCCTACAGGAGCAGTACTTC CASSQGPGATLQEQYF
NA NA TRBJ2-7 TRBV5-1 TGCGCCAGCAGCTTGGCGGCAGGGGGGCCATACGAGCAGTACTTC CASSLAAGGPYEQYF
NA NA TRBJ1-5 TRBV4-1 TGCGCCAGCAGCCAAGAGGGCAACCTCAATCAGCCCCAGCATTTT CASSQEGNLNQPQHF
NA NA TRBJ1-1 TRBV14 TGTGCCAGCAGCCAAGATCTGGCAGGTGAAGCTTTCTTT CASSQDLAGEAFF
NA NA TRBJ2-7 TRBV6-5 TGTGCCAGCAGTACCGCCCTAGCGACTACCTACGAGCAGTACTTC CASSTALATTYEQYF
NA TRBD2 TRBJ2-1 TRBV7-9 TGTGCCAGCAGCTCACTTCGCGGGAGGGGCAATGAGCAGTTCTTC CASSSLRGRGNEQFF
NA TRBD2 TRBJ2-3 TRBV6-4 TGTGCCAGCAGTGACCCATCTAGCGGGAGTGGAACAGATACGCAGTATTTT CASSDPSSGSGTDTQYF
NA TRBD1 TRBJ1-5 TRBV6-1 TGTGCCAGCAGTGAAGCGCAGGGGGCCCGGAATCAGCCCCAGCATTTT CASSEAQGARNQPQHF
NA TRBD1 TRBJ1-5 TRBV19 TGTGCCAGTAGGGGACAGGGTAGCAATCAGCCCCAGCATTTT CASRGQGSNQPQHF
NA NA TRBJ1-1 TRBV18 TGTGCCAGCTCACCAGGGGGCCAGAACACTGAAGCTTTCTTT CASSPGGQNTEAFF
NA NA TRBJ1-2 TRBV4-1 TGCGCCAGCAGCCAAGGTCCGACAGAAATACATTATGGCTACACCTTC CASSQGPTEIHYGYTF